A single sample gave rise to the 10 T cell receptor beta chains below, sequenced in a study of blood T cell repertoires in COVID-19. Clones were read by immunoSEQ multiplex PCR, and TCRdb kept only the in-frame ones, dropping some. The data contain 35,000 to 40,000 clones, roughly 83% of them singletons. Sequencing was done on a sample of peripheral blood. Receptors originate from a human donor with acute or convalescent COVID-19. The donor label of this sample is uncertain.

This clone is medium-sized (0.01 to 0.1%). The gene calls are TRBV27 and TRBJ2-1; 15 nucleotides match TRBD2. The CDR3 covers 18 residues. The trim removed 3 bases at V and 5 bases at J, leaving 8 bases unmatched. Germline-derived CDR1 and CDR2 are MNHEY and SMNVEV (reference sequence). CDR3 residues: CASSFHGLAGGPHNEQFF. CDR3 sequence (DNA): TGTGCCAGCAGTTTTCACGGACTAGCGGGAGGGCCGCACAATGAGCAGTTCTTC.

This clone was detected only once. This sequence joins TRBV7-9 and TRBJ1-6; unclear D gene. The V gene lost 5 bases and the J gene lost 7 bases, with 12 bases spanning the gap. This CDR3 is built from 14 residues. Germline assignment: CDR1 SEHNR and CDR2 FQNEAQ (reference sequence). The CDR3 DNA is TGTGCCAGCAGCGAACTGAACGGGAATTCACCCCTCCACTTT. Its protein product is CASSELNGNSPLHF.

The rearrangement links TRBV6-4 to TRBJ1-5; TRBD1 might be the D (5 bases). Germline V CDR1 and CDR2: MRHNA, SNTAGT. The CDR3 consists of 15 residues. V was clipped by 4 bases and J by 2 bases, with 12 bases between them. CDR3 amino acids: CASSAQGGGNQPQHF. CDR3 nucleotides: TGTGCCAGCAGTGCCCAGGGAGGAGGCAATCAGCCCCAGCATTTT.

The gene calls are TRBV28 and TRBJ2-7; 8 bases line up with TRBD1. CDR3 size: 13 residues. J was trimmed by 5 bases and V by 7 bases; bases with no gene match: 7. CDR1 MDHEN and CDR2 SYDVKM come from the germline V gene. CDR3 sequence reads: CASINNRGNEQYF. CDR3 nucleotides: TGTGCCAGCATCAACAACAGGGGGAACGAGCAGTACTTC.

This clone was found a few times. The rearrangement uses TRBV19 and TRBJ1-4; TRBD1 might be the D (6 bases). Trimming took off 9 bases at V and 8 bases at J, with 13 bases between the two ends. CDR3 length: 12 amino acids. Germline CDR1 LNHDA, CDR2 SQIVND (reference sequence). The CDR3 DNA sequence: TGTGCCAGCCAGGGGATCGGGGAAAAACTGTTTTTT. This gives the protein CASQGIGEKLFF.

The chain employs TRBV11-3 and TRBJ2-3; 8 bases are shared with TRBD2. The CDR3 totals 19 residues. V dropped 1 base and J dropped 0; count of bases not matched to a gene: 12. The V gene's germline CDR1 is SGHNT and CDR2 YENEEA. CDR3 nucleotide sequence: TGTGCCAGCAGCTTAGGAATCGACGGGGGGGCCGGCAGCACAGATACGCAGTATTTT. This gives the protein CASSLGIDGGAGSTDTQYF.

The J gene is TRBJ2-7, the V gene TRBV18; D gene uncertain. Germline V gene lookup returns CDR1 KGHSH and CDR2 LQKENI. The V end was cut by 3 bases, the J end by 3 bases, with 9 bases between. The CDR3 totals 13 residues. The CDR3, as DNA: TGTGCCAGCTCACCCGCAGGAATCTACGAGCAGTACTTC. This encodes CASSPAGIYEQYF.

This sequence joins TRBV7-8 and TRBJ1-3, with D possibly matching TRBD1 (6 bases). V lost 6 bases and J 3 bases, leaving 15 bases between the germline ends. This CDR3 is 15 amino acids long. The germline V gene encodes CDR1 SGHVS and CDR2 FQNEAQ. The CDR3 nucleotides read TGTGCCAGCAGGCGGTACCGGGACATTGGAAACACCATATATTTT. Amino acid sequence: CASRRYRDIGNTIYF.

The chain uses TRBV18 and TRBJ1-5; 7 positions agree with TRBD1. Germline trimming cut 5 bases from V and 4 bases from J; bases unmatched to any gene: 8. The CDR3 contains 15 residues. Per the germline V gene, CDR1 is KGHSH and CDR2 is LQKENI. The DNA of the CDR3 is TGTGCCAGCTCATCGACAGGGACCGCAAATCAGCCCCAGCATTTT. Protein sequence: CASSSTGTANQPQHF.

The chain recombines TRBV10-2 with TRBJ2-1; 10 bases match TRBD2. J gave up 7 bases and V 7 bases, and 10 bases lay outside the gene matches. The CDR3 spans 15 residues. CDR1 is WSHSY and CDR2 is SAAADI in the germline V gene. In DNA form, the CDR3 reads TGCGCCAGCATGGAGAGCGGGAGGGCCGGGAATGAGCAGTTCTTC. Translation: CASMESGRAGNEQFF.